This TCR beta chain stems from a study of blood T cell repertoires in COVID-19. CDR3 length: 15 residues. CDR1 is SGHRS, CDR2 YFSETQ, per germline. On this clone: Relative to the germline gene, one junction end is altered; a read error may explain this.

Assay: immunoSEQ multiplex PCR; the TCRdb copy retains only in-frame clones and omits some. The repertoire holds roughly 140,000 clones, with approximately 86% as singletons. Sequences were obtained from peripheral blood. The chain links TRBV5-1 to TRBJ2-2; 8 bases line up with TRBD1. The TCR originated in a middle-aged woman with active or convalescent COVID-19. This chain's CDR3 is CASRLGTGNTGELFF. The CDR3 nucleotides are TGCGCCAGCCGCTTAGGGACAGGGAACACCGGGGAGCTGTTTTTT.